This T cell receptor beta chain is drawn from a study of CD8 T cells in ankylosing spondylitis (dated by TCRdb to about 2017). As for the study more broadly: T cell receptor beta repertoires were profiled in healthy donors and ankylosing spondylitis patients so that disease-linked TCR variants could be found. The full study cohort was made up of under 30 ankylosing spondylitis patients and around 100 healthy donors. Peripheral blood was sampled, and synovial fluid was also collected from ankylosing spondylitis patients.

Broader findings and caveats from the paper: Some motif variants had previously been reported in the synovial fluid and blood of reactive arthritis patients, which suggests shared mechanisms of disease initiation. Blood from ankylosing spondylitis patients appeared to be characterized by a TCR beta motif composed of eight highly homologous amino acid variants. Significant enrichment of the disease-linked clones was reported in matched synovial fluid samples from ankylosing spondylitis patients. A CD8+ phenotype was shown by the disease-linked clones, which were found at relatively low frequencies in peripheral blood.

With regard to this clonotype: What this receptor recognizes is not known. No per-base quality is available; no much larger clone lies one base away.

Per the germline V gene, MDHEN is the CDR1 and SYDVKM is the CDR2. The CDR3, cysteine through phenylalanine, is 15 amino acids long. Here the CDR3 DNA is all that survives: 45 bases in frame from base 1. V drops 5 bases and J drops 5 bases, leaving 18 bases in between. The listed sequencing device is Illumina HiSeq 2500. Quantitative 5'-RACE with molecular barcodes was used to prepare TCR beta libraries. From the authors' description of their analysis: A new computational method based on a probabilistic model of VDJ rearrangement was used to identify disease-linked TCR variants. TCRdb trimmed the raw reads at Q25, called clones with MiXCR and kept productive beta chains. Every CDR3 protein is listed once, alongside the most common genes and DNA of its rows. In this record, the V and J calls reflect TCRdb's handling and not the investigators' own analysis. The sample table lists about 360,000 distinct CDR3 sequences, 20% to 25% of them with a count of one. Roughly 13% of the sample rests with the top ten.

The receptor comes from a male donor with ankylosing spondylitis or in good health (not recorded which). The chain is made from TRBV28 and TRBJ2-5; the D gene is possibly TRBD2, with 5 bases matching. Input material: blood, either unsorted or a sorted T cell fraction (not recorded which). The bases are TGTGCCAGCAGTCCTAACGGGCTACCGGGGGAGACCCAGTACTTC. This translates into CASSPNGLPGETQYF.